The 25 T cell receptor beta chains in this list originate from one sample, sequenced in a study of human T cells and chemical hapten exposure. One entry per CDR3 protein results from TCRdb running MiXCR on the RACE reads. This sample carries some 38,000 distinct CDR3 sequences, roughly 7.2% of them seen once, and the ten largest clones take 1.3%. Noted time point: pre-sensitization, week 0. Treatment in this sample: therapeutic diphenylcyclopropenone sensitization with weekly scalp DPC. This sample comprised whole blood, obtained in connection with sensitization to the hapten diphenylcyclopropenone (DPC). These TCRs come from a woman in her forties or fifties with alopecia areata. Some clones in this sample may be carry-over from other donors' samples.

This clonotype showed up many times. The chain combines TRBV11-2 with TRBJ2-2, with 10 bases fitting TRBD1. Germline V gene sequence: CDR1 SGHAT, CDR2 FQNNGV. This CDR3 has 16 amino acids. With V trimmed by 1 base and J by 4 bases, 3 bases remained unmatched. CDR3 sequence: CASSLVRDRGTGELFF. The CDR3 DNA reads as TGTGCCAGCAGCTTAGTTAGGGACAGGGGCACCGGGGAGCTGTTTTTT.

The V gene is TRBV6-2 or TRBV6-3, the J gene TRBJ2-4; 8 positions match TRBD2. CDR1 and CDR2 (germline): MNHEY, SVGEGT. This CDR3 is 15 amino acids long. V dropped 2 bases and J dropped 3; count of bases not matched to a gene: 3. For the CDR3, the DNA is TGTGCCAGCAGTTACGGTACTAGCGGCAAAAACATTCAGTACTTC. It codes for CASSYGTSGKNIQYF.

This chain joins TRBV20-1 and TRBJ2-7; 9 nucleotides match TRBD2. The ends lost 2 bases at V and 3 bases at J; junction bases unmatched: 14. Germline assignment: CDR1 DFQATT and CDR2 SNEGSKA (reference sequence). The CDR3 spans 17 residues. CDR3: CSARLAGLLSEDYEQYF. The CDR3, as DNA: TGCAGTGCTAGACTAGCGGGATTGCTTAGTGAGGACTACGAGCAGTACTTC.

Ten or more counts support this clonotype. The rearrangement joins TRBV12-3 or TRBV12-4 to TRBJ2-1, with 10 positions matching TRBD2. V was pared by 3 bases and J by 8 bases, with 10 bases of the junction left unmatched. The CDR3 is 16 residues long. The CDR3 reads CASSLTSGSLDDEQFF. In DNA, the CDR3 is TGTGCCAGCAGTTTGACTAGCGGGTCCTTGGACGATGAGCAGTTCTTC.

This clonotype was seen only a few times. The chain joins TRBV28 to TRBJ2-2, with 8 bases aligning to TRBD1. The CDR3 loop spans 16 amino acids. J was trimmed by 6 bases and V by 1 base; bases with no gene match: 7. Per the germline V gene, CDR1 is MDHEN and CDR2 is SYDVKM. The CDR3 loop reads CASSLSGQGGAGELFF. In nucleotides, the CDR3 is TGTGCCAGCAGTTTATCCGGACAGGGTGGAGCCGGGGAGCTGTTTTTT.

At least ten counts were recorded for this clonotype. The chain is built from TRBV7-9 and TRBJ1-6; the D is unclear. The germline CDR1 and CDR2 sequences are SEHNR and FQNEAQ (reference sequence). This CDR3 contains 15 residues. Trimming removed 10 bases at V and 5 bases at J, with 18 bases between. CDR3 residues: CAINQAGLNNSPLHF. Written as DNA, the CDR3 is TGTGCCATAAACCAGGCCGGCCTAAATAATTCACCCCTCCACTTT.

In this sample, this clonotype turned up a few times. The chain employs TRBV15 and TRBJ1-1; D may be TRBD1 (6 bases). Germline loops: CDR1 LNHNV, CDR2 YYDKDF (reference sequence). This CDR3 comprises 14 residues. Between the trimmed V and J ends, which lost 0 bases and 5 bases, there was a span of 10 bases. CDR3 amino acids: CATSRDRGGTEAFF. The CDR3 nucleotides read TGTGCCACCAGCAGAGACAGGGGTGGAACTGAAGCTTTCTTT.

This clonotype was recorded many times. The CDR3 nucleotides read TGTGCCAGCAGTTACGGTTCCGCTTATGAAGCTTTCTTT. It specifies CASSYGSAYEAFF. The chain combines TRBV6-2 or TRBV6-3 with TRBJ1-1; no definite D call. The germline V gene has CDR1 MNHEY and CDR2 SVGEGT. The CDR3 is 13 amino acids. Trimming removed 2 bases from V and 7 bases from J, with 11 bases in between.

In this sample, this clonotype turned up many times. The chain uses TRBV4-3 and TRBJ1-5, with D hard to call. Trimming took off 1 base at V and 5 bases at J, with 6 bases between the two ends. The germline CDR1 and CDR2 sequences are LGHNA and YSLEER. This CDR3 region has 13 residues. Here the CDR3 DNA reads TGCGCCAGCAGCCAAGGGATCCATCAGCCCCAGCATTTT. This encodes CASSQGIHQPQHF.

The rearrangement uses TRBV19 and TRBJ1-4; weak D call: TRBD1 (5 bases). Per germline, CDR1 LNHDA and CDR2 SQIVND (reference sequence). V shed 6 bases and J shed 5 bases, with 16 bases lying between them. The CDR3 contains 15 residues. The CDR3 DNA follows: TGTGCCAGTAGCTCCCCAGGGACGGGGAATGAAAAACTGTTTTTT. Translation gives CASSSPGTGNEKLFF.

This clonotype was picked up many times. V gene TRBV5-1 combines with J gene TRBJ2-7; weak D call: TRBD2 (5 bases). Germline V gives CDR1 SGHRS, CDR2 YFSETQ. The CDR3 has 14 residues. V gave up 0 bases and J gave up 3 bases, with 10 bases separating them. DNA for the CDR3: TGCGCCAGCAGCTTGGGTTACGGACTCTACGAGCAGTACTTC. It specifies CASSLGYGLYEQYF.

In this sample, this clonotype turned up many times. This chain joins TRBV7-6 and TRBJ1-1, with 8 bases fitting TRBD1. The CDR3 runs to 14 residues. The V and J ends lost 1 base and 5 bases, in that order; junction bases with no gene match: 3. Looked up from germline, CDR1 is SGHVS and CDR2 is FNYEAQ. The CDR3 nucleotides read TGTGCCAGCAGCTTAGGACAGGGGACAACTGAAGCTTTCTTT. Its protein product is CASSLGQGTTEAFF.

This clonotype occurred many times. This sequence joins TRBV12-3 or TRBV12-4 and TRBJ2-5; D gene ambiguous. The V end was cut by 3 bases, the J end by 0 bases, with 5 bases between. There are 13 residues in the CDR3. The CDR3 here is CASSFEYQETQYF. The CDR3 DNA reads as TGTGCCAGCAGTTTTGAGTACCAAGAGACCCAGTACTTC.

This clonotype was seen at least ten times. Here the CDR3 DNA reads TGTGCCAGCAGCTTGGGACAGGGCGTAGGCTCACCCCTCCACTTT. This codes for CASSLGQGVGSPLHF. J is TRBJ1-6 and V is TRBV7-2; 9 bases match TRBD1. V shed 3 bases and J 10 bases; nucleotides not matched to a gene: 7. In germline, CDR1 is SGHTA, CDR2 FQGNSA. The CDR3 spans 15 residues. Supplemented by reference TRBV7-2 and TRBJ1-6, the full variable domain reads GAGVSQSPSNKVTEKGKDVELRCDPISGHTALYWYRQSLGQGLEFLIYFQGNSAPDKSGLPSDRFSAERTGGSVSTLTIQRTQQEDSAVYLCASSLGQGVGSPLHFGNGTRLTVT.

At least ten counts were recorded for this clonotype. The chain employs TRBV18 and TRBJ2-5; no firm D call. V lost 4 bases and J lost 2, with 8 bases in between. The V gene's germline CDR1 is KGHSH and CDR2 LQKENI. The CDR3 runs 13 residues. CDR3 in DNA: TGTGCCAGCTCACTCGGCATTCAAGAGACCCAGTACTTC. Translating it yields CASSLGIQETQYF.

This clonotype occurred many times. This sequence joins TRBV7-2 and TRBJ2-1; D is unclear. There are 12 residues in the CDR3. Germline CDR1 and CDR2: SGHTA and FQGNSA. Trimming cost V 4 bases and J 9 bases, with 10 bases left between them. The DNA of the CDR3 is TGTGCCAGCAGCTCGAATATGGGTGAGCAGTTCTTC. Translating gives CASSSNMGEQFF.

This rearrangement joins TRBV28 to TRBJ2-5, with D maybe TRBD2 (6 bases). The CDR3 runs to 11 residues. With 5 bases removed from V and 12 bases from J, the gap between germline ends came to 13 bases. Germline V gives CDR1 MDHEN, CDR2 SYDVKM. CDR3 sequence reads: CASSPGTEKYF. CDR3 sequence (DNA): TGTGCCAGCAGTCCTGGGACTGAGAAGTACTTC.

This clonotype was found many times. CDR3 loop: CASSSPRESYEQYF. DNA for the CDR3: TGTGCCAGCAGCTCCCCGCGGGAGTCATACGAGCAGTACTTC. V usage is TRBV6-2 or TRBV6-3 and J usage is TRBJ2-7; TRBD2 matches 7 bases. This CDR3 is 14 amino acids long. The J segment lost 4 bases and the V segment lost 6 bases, leaving 9 bases of the junction unmatched. CDR1 is MNHEY, CDR2 SVGEGT, per germline.

This clonotype was detected once. The chain is built from TRBV9 and TRBJ2-1, with 8 bases lining up with TRBD2. CDR3 length: 12 residues. Germline CDR1 and CDR2: SGDLS and YYNGEE. With 3 bases clipped from V and 12 bases from J, the junction kept 5 bases outside the gene matches. The CDR3 region has the DNA TGTGCCAGCAGCGCGGGACTAGATGGGCAGTTCTTC. Translating gives CASSAGLDGQFF. The variable domain in full, completed from reference TRBV9 and TRBJ2-1, reads DSGVTQTPKHLITATGQRVTLRCSPRSGDLSVYWYQQSLDQGLQFLIQYYNGEERAKGNILERFSAQQFPDLHSELNLSSLELGDSALYFCASSAGLDGQFFGPGTRLTVL.

This clonotype occurred a few times. The chain carries TRBV12-3 or TRBV12-4 and TRBJ2-7; 8 positions agree with TRBD1. The CDR3 is made up of 16 amino acids. With 5 bases clipped from V and 4 bases from J, the junction kept 13 bases outside the gene matches. CDR3 protein: CASSLIPGRTGYEQYF. CDR3 sequence (DNA): TGTGCCAGCAGTCTCATACCTGGAAGGACAGGGTACGAGCAGTACTTC.

The chain has TRBV7-2 and TRBJ2-2; D is unresolved. The V gene's germline CDR1 is SGHTA and CDR2 FQGNSA. The germline V and J ends were trimmed by 1 base and 0 bases, with 3 bases remaining between them. The CDR3 runs to 14 residues. DNA for the CDR3: TGTGCCAGCAGCTTAGGTTCGAACACCGGGGAGCTGTTTTTT. Protein: CASSLGSNTGELFF. The full variable domain, rest sourced from reference TRBV7-2 and TRBJ2-2, is GAGVSQSPSNKVTEKGKDVELRCDPISGHTALYWYRQSLGQGLEFLIYFQGNSAPDKSGLPSDRFSAERTGGSVSTLTIQRTQQEDSAVYLCASSLGSNTGELFFGEGSRLTVL.

Comments on this clonotype: This sequence may be a read error, since a much larger clone differs from it by one base. In this CDR3 the conserved last residue, phenylalanine or tryptophan, is missing, so a read error is likely. The V and J genes are TRBV10-3 and TRBJ2-3; TRBD2 agrees at 11 bases. CDR3 size: 14 residues. Germline-derived CDR1 and CDR2 are ENHRY and SYGVKD. V shed 5 bases and J 5 bases; nucleotides not matched to a gene: 3. CDR3 sequence reads: CAISITSGRDTQYS. CDR3 sequence (DNA): TGTGCCATCAGTATAACTAGCGGGAGAGATACGCAGTATTCT.

A few counts support this clonotype. The rearrangement links TRBV20-1 to TRBJ2-4; tentatively, D is TRBD1 (6 bases). Germline values: CDR1 DFQATT, CDR2 SNEGSKA (reference sequence). The CDR3 totals 14 residues. Deletions cut 2 bases from V and 7 bases from J, with 15 bases between. CDR3 sequence reads: CSARQSTGANIQYF. CDR3 coding DNA: TGCAGTGCTAGACAATCGACAGGAGCTAACATTCAGTACTTC.

This clonotype was seen a few times. The gene calls are TRBV7-2 and TRBJ1-3; D is possibly TRBD1 (5 bases). The CDR3 sequence is 20 residues long. Germline V gives CDR1 SGHTA, CDR2 FQGNSA. V was clipped by 2 bases and J by 0 bases, with 23 bases between them. The CDR3 loop is CASSLLIPGRLIPSGNTIYF. The CDR3, as DNA: TGTGCCAGCAGCTTACTAATCCCGGGACGCCTTATCCCCTCTGGAAACACCATATATTTT.

This clonotype has ten or more counts. This chain links TRBV6-5 with TRBJ1-1; TRBD1 agrees at 7 bases. The V segment lost 7 bases and the J segment 5 bases; nucleotides outside the gene matches: 4. The CDR3 totals 12 residues. The germline CDR1 and CDR2 sequences are MNHEY and SVGAGI. CDR3 in DNA: TGTGCCAGCAACTCAGGGGGAACTGAAGCTTTCTTT. Translation: CASNSGGTEAFF.